The 20 T cell receptor beta chains below all came from one sample that was sequenced in a study of T cells in Graves' hyperthyroidism and ophthalmopathy. From RNA transcripts, TCR beta CDR3 regions were amplified. The HTBI primer set served for first-round RT-PCR of the TCR CDR3. TCRdb re-called the multiplex PCR reads with MiXCR, one entry per CDR3 protein. The sample carries approximately 370,000 distinct CDR3 sequences, roughly 17% recorded once. Sample: blood. The receptors here all came from a woman aged 30 to 39 with Graves' hyperthyroidism that later progressed to Graves' ophthalmopathy.

This clonotype was seen repeatedly, ten times or more. The rearrangement joins TRBV10-3 to TRBJ1-1; perhaps TRBD1 as D (5 bases). V lost 5 bases and J lost 4, with 11 bases in between. Germline V gives CDR1 ENHRY, CDR2 SYGVKD. CDR3 length: 13 residues. Here the CDR3 reads CAISSTDGTEAFF. Here the CDR3 DNA reads TGTGCCATCAGTTCGACAGACGGCACTGAAGCTTTCTTT.

The table lists this clonotype with many counts. The chain uses TRBV7-2 and TRBJ2-2, with 11 nucleotides matching TRBD2. The CDR3 is made up of 16 amino acids. V gave up 7 bases and J gave up 4 bases; unmatched junction bases: 8. From germline, CDR1 is SGHTA and CDR2 FQGNSA. Here the CDR3 reads CASTLGLAGTTGELFF. CDR3 nucleotide sequence: TGTGCCAGCACCCTTGGACTAGCGGGTACCACCGGGGAGCTGTTTTTT.

This clonotype has a count of ten or more. V and J are TRBV3-1 and TRBJ2-2; 9 bases fit TRBD1. The ends lost 2 bases at V and 5 bases at J; junction bases unmatched: 9. Germline CDR1 is LGHDT and CDR2 is YNNKEL (reference sequence). This CDR3 comprises 17 residues. The CDR3 bases are TGTGCCAGCAGCCAATCCCCCGGGACAGGGTTTACCGGGGAGCTGTTTTTT. Translated, it gives CASSQSPGTGFTGELFF.

This clonotype came up a few times. A much larger clone sits a single nucleotide away, making a read error possible. The rearrangement uses TRBV2 and TRBJ2-3; D is undetermined. The CDR3 is 14 amino acids. V was shortened by 4 bases and J by 5 bases, with 13 bases between the two germline ends. The germline V gene has CDR1 SNHLY and CDR2 FYNNEI. The CDR3 spells CASSVGRNRDTQYF. The CDR3 DNA is TGTGCCAGCAGTGTGGGCAGGAACCGAGATACGCAGTATTTT.

This clonotype was seen ten or more times. The V call is TRBV27, the J call TRBJ2-1; no clear D. The V end lost 2 bases, the J end lost 7 bases, and 9 bases lay between the germline ends. The V gene's germline CDR1 is MNHEY and CDR2 SMNVEV (reference sequence). The CDR3 has 13 residues. In DNA, the CDR3 is TGTGCCAGCAGTTTAATTTCCGGGAATGAGCAGTTCTTC. Translated, it gives CASSLISGNEQFF.

This clonotype was detected ten times or more. This sequence joins TRBV4-1 and TRBJ2-3, with a tentative D call TRBD2 (6 bases). CDR1 is MGHRA and CDR2 is YSYEKL in the germline V gene. Trimming took 2 bases from V and 4 from J, leaving 16 bases between them. There are 16 residues in the CDR3. The CDR3 here is CASSQYGQEGPDTQYF. CDR3 in DNA: TGCGCCAGCAGCCAATACGGCCAGGAGGGCCCAGATACGCAGTATTTT.

This clonotype occurred many times. The chain joins TRBV27 to TRBJ2-7; D may be TRBD1 (7 bases). Deletions cut 0 bases from V and 0 bases from J, with 12 bases between. In germline, CDR1 is MNHEY, CDR2 SMNVEV (reference sequence). The CDR3 consists of 16 residues. The DNA for the CDR3 is TGTGCCAGCAGTTTATCGCCAGGGGGGATCTCCTACGAGCAGTACTTC. Translating gives CASSLSPGGISYEQYF.

Only a few counts were recorded for this clonotype. The rearrangement links TRBV5-1 to TRBJ2-7; 7 positions match TRBD2. There are 13 residues in the CDR3. Per germline, CDR1 SGHRS and CDR2 YFSETQ. After removal of 3 bases from V and 3 bases from J, the junction contained 3 bases not matched to a gene. In nucleotides, the CDR3 is TGCGCCAGCAGCTCGGGACTACGCTACGAGCAGTACTTC. Translated: CASSSGLRYEQYF. The full variable domain, its missing parts supplied by reference TRBV5-1 and TRBJ2-7, is KAGVTQTPRYLIKTRGQQVTLSCSPISGHRSVSWYQQTPGQGLQFLFEYFSETQRNKGNFPGRFSGRQFSNSRSEMNVSTLELGDSALYLCASSSGLRYEQYFGPGTRLTVT.

This clonotype came up many times. The CDR3 loop is CASKIEAGVGEQYF. The CDR3 nucleotides read TGTGCCAGCAAGATCGAAGCGGGAGTGGGCGAGCAGTACTTC. The chain joins TRBV12-3 or TRBV12-4 to TRBJ2-7; 8 bases are a match to TRBD2. V lost 7 bases and J lost 6; bases outside the gene matches: 11. The CDR3 extends over 14 amino acids.

This clonotype was counted between two and nine times. The junction differs from germline at one of its ends, possibly a read error. The genes are TRBV20-1 and TRBJ1-2, with TRBD1 matching over 7 bases. Germline CDR1 is DFQATT and CDR2 is SNEGSKA (reference sequence). There are 13 residues in the CDR3. CDR3 amino acids: CSATKGQVGGYTF. In DNA form, the CDR3 reads TGCAGCGCTACTAAAGGACAGGTCGGCGGCTACACCTTC.

This clonotype was seen many times. The V call is TRBV11-3, the J call TRBJ2-1, with 14 bases fitting TRBD2. CDR1 SGHNT and CDR2 YENEEA come from the germline V gene. V lost 4 bases, J lost 8 bases, and 7 bases stayed unmatched. The CDR3 totals 16 residues. The CDR3 loop is CASSSGLAGVRDEQFF. As DNA, the CDR3 is TGTGCCAGCAGCTCGGGACTAGCGGGAGTAAGGGATGAGCAGTTCTTC.

The chain combines TRBV5-6 with TRBJ2-2; D unclear. V was shortened by 0 bases and J by 3 bases, with 3 bases between the two germline ends. This CDR3 has 13 amino acids. Germline V CDR1 and CDR2: SGHDT, YYEEEE. This CDR3 is CASSLVHTGELFF. In DNA, the CDR3 is TGTGCCAGCAGCTTGGTACACACCGGGGAGCTGTTTTTT.

This chain links TRBV5-1 with TRBJ2-7; 13 bases are shared with TRBD2. CDR1 and CDR2 from the germline V gene are SGHRS and YFSETQ. The ends lost 4 bases at V and 4 bases at J; junction bases unmatched: 5. The CDR3 is 15 residues long. CDR3 protein: CASSVGLAGRYEQYF. The CDR3 DNA is TGCGCCAGCAGCGTGGGACTAGCGGGGAGGTACGAGCAGTACTTC.

This clonotype was counted many times. The J gene is TRBJ2-7, the V gene TRBV6-1; 7 nucleotides align to TRBD1. CDR1 is MNHNS and CDR2 is SASEGT in the germline V gene. This CDR3 contains 14 residues. The V gene end was trimmed by 6 bases and the J gene end by 2 bases; junction bases not matched to a gene: 7. The CDR3 here is CASRPQGETYEQYF. The CDR3 DNA is TGTGCCAGCAGGCCCCAGGGGGAAACCTACGAGCAGTACTTC.

V gene TRBV30 combines with J gene TRBJ1-3, with D unresolved. Germline CDR1 reads GTSNPN; CDR2 reads SVGIG (reference sequence). With 2 bases removed from V and 0 bases from J, the gap between germline ends came to 11 bases. The length of the CDR3 is 15 residues. CDR3 loop: CAWSRTGSSGNTIYF. DNA for the CDR3: TGTGCCTGGAGTCGTACGGGGTCCTCTGGAAACACCATATATTTT.

This clonotype was detected ten times or more. In DNA form, the CDR3 reads TGCAGTGCTGGGGGACTAGCGGGAGGTTCGGGGCCTCTACGCAATGAGCAGTTCTTC. Protein product: CSAGGLAGGSGPLRNEQFF. This rearrangement joins TRBV20-1 to TRBJ2-1; 15 bases are shared with TRBD2. CDR3 length: 19 amino acids. The V gene end was trimmed by 5 bases and the J gene end by 6 bases; junction bases not matched to a gene: 17. The germline V gene encodes CDR1 DFQATT and CDR2 SNEGSKA (reference sequence).

This clonotype was detected ten times or more. V is TRBV28 and J is TRBJ2-5; TRBD1 is a possible D gene (5 bases). Trimming removed 7 bases from V and 1 base from J, with 13 bases in between. This CDR3 has 14 residues. Germline V gene sequence: CDR1 MDHEN, CDR2 SYDVKM. The CDR3 DNA reads TGTGCCAGCAAACCCTGGGGCCTCCAAGAGACCCAGTACTTC. Translating gives CASKPWGLQETQYF.

This clonotype was recorded at least ten times. The chain combines TRBV24-1 with TRBJ2-5; 7 bases map to TRBD1. The CDR3 spans 16 residues. Trimming at V came to 4 bases and at J to 5 bases, leaving 12 bases not matched to a gene. From germline, CDR1 is KGHDR and CDR2 SFDVKD. The CDR3: CATSEDRGRGRETQYF. CDR3 bases: TGTGCCACCAGTGAAGATAGGGGGCGAGGAAGGGAGACCCAGTACTTC.

This clonotype was counted ten times or more. The rearrangement uses TRBV6-1 and TRBJ1-4; D remains unclear. The CDR3 consists of 16 residues. Trimming shortened V by 1 base and J by 0 bases, and 9 bases separated the two germline ends. CDR1 and CDR2 (germline): MNHNS, SASEGT. The CDR3 nucleotides read TGTGCCAGCAGTGAAGTTCATACTGCAACTAATGAAAAACTGTTTTTT. It is translated as CASSEVHTATNEKLFF.

This clonotype was counted at least ten times. The chain employs TRBV19 and TRBJ2-1; 10 bases align to TRBD2. CDR3 length: 15 residues. V dropped 2 bases and J dropped 7; count of bases not matched to a gene: 5. The germline gives CDR1 LNHDA, CDR2 SQIVND (reference sequence). CDR3 region: CASSIIAGGSNEQFF. The CDR3 nucleotides are TGTGCCAGTAGTATAATAGCGGGAGGAAGTAATGAGCAGTTCTTC. The variable domain in full, with the rest retrieved from reference TRBV19 and TRBJ2-1, is DGGITQSPKYLFRKEGQNVTLSCEQNLNHDAMYWYRQDPGQGLRLIYYSQIVNDFQKGDIAEGYSVSREKKESFPLTVTSAQKNPTAFYLCASSIIAGGSNEQFFGPGTRLTVL.